The T cell receptor beta chain under discussion was sequenced for a study of molecular identifiers for immune sequencing clone quantification. Naive CD8 libraries came from around 18,000 to 910,000 sorted cells with 10%, 30% or 50% RNA. As CD8+CD4-CCR7+CD45RA+ cells, naive CD8 T cells were sorted. As for this clonotype: The antigen remains undetermined.

Preparation of the bulk TCR libraries relied on previously described methods and listed TCR primers. Each CDR3 protein gets one entry after TCRdb re-called the PCR reads with MiXCR. This table has 460,000 or so distinct CDR3 sequences, about 25% appearing once. Study-level results: Effector cells had over 99% of their molecules in clones above 20 RNA copies, while naive cells had under 1%.

The V and J ends lost 4 bases and 1 base, in that order; junction bases with no gene match: 4. This CDR3 comprises 16 residues. Germline values: CDR1 MNHEY, CDR2 SVGAGI. V gene TRBV6-5 combines with J gene TRBJ2-6; 7 bases map to TRBD1. The sample was naive CD8+ T cells from blood, with Jurkat cell RNA spiked in. Documented subset: FACS-sorted CD8+CD4-CCR7+CD45RA+ naive T cells. This clonotype was obtained from a human donor in good health. Some libraries in this study had Jurkat cell RNA spiked in. The CDR3 here is CASSLGQISGANVLTF. The CDR3 region has the DNA TGTGCCAGCAGTTTGGGACAGATATCTGGGGCCAACGTCCTGACTTTC.